This entry is about one TCR beta chain. Its target is unknown. Expressed TCRB transcripts were sequenced because the entire RNA isolate underwent reverse transcription. Approximately 3.6 million reads was the average for naive, central memory and regulatory T cell samples. The table came from immunoSEQ multiplex PCR; TCRdb's copy has only in-frame clones and leaves some out. The repertoire holds just under 150,000 clones, with more than 10% as singletons. The data derive from a study of beta chain features in type 1 diabetes. Broader study findings: The cDNA sequencing approach could over-represent high-TCR-expressing cells. Researchers report that Type 1 diabetes patients had moderately but significantly shorter TCRB CDR3s across all four CD4+ subsets. The similarity of naive, central memory and Treg TCRB repertoires appeared greater among patients than among healthy donors.

The CDR3 has 12 residues. Per the germline V gene, CDR1 is SNHLY and CDR2 is FYNNEI. The V end was cut by 3 bases, the J end by 7 bases, with 9 bases between. By way of CD45RO/CCR7/CD25/CD127/CD95/CD27, the CD4+ regulatory, stem cell-like memory, central memory and naive cells were sorted. This chain joins TRBV2 and TRBJ2-5; D unresolved. The sequence was collected from a man between 18 and 29 years old with type 1 diabetes. Sequenced: central memory CD4+ T cells from blood. For the CDR3, the DNA is TGTGCCAGCAGTGAGACGGCCAGGACCCAGTACTTC. It encodes CASSETARTQYF.